This T cell receptor beta chain derives from a study of blood T cell repertoires in COVID-19. Across the study: T cells, B-cell-depleted T cells, or PBMCs supplied cDNA or gDNA.

In the authors' workflow: Reference gene primer amplification gave estimated nucleated cell counts. Assay used: immunoSEQ multiplex PCR; TCRdb lists only in-frame clones, some missing. V and J calls plus clone size are reproduced from that table; the DNA served to infer D and trimming. Of over 250,000 clones in the sample, 85% were seen once. A few counts support this clone. With V trimmed by 6 bases and J by 3 bases, 4 bases remained unmatched. The CDR3 is made up of 13 amino acids. CDR1 and CDR2 (germline): MGHDK, SYGVNS. The receptor was isolated from a human donor in a cohort sampled during active COVID-19. The chain recombines TRBV25-1 with TRBJ2-7; 8 bases are a match to TRBD1. The sample was peripheral blood. The CDR3: CASRGTGVYEQYF. The CDR3 nucleotides are TGTGCCAGCAGGGGGACAGGAGTCTACGAGCAGTACTTC.